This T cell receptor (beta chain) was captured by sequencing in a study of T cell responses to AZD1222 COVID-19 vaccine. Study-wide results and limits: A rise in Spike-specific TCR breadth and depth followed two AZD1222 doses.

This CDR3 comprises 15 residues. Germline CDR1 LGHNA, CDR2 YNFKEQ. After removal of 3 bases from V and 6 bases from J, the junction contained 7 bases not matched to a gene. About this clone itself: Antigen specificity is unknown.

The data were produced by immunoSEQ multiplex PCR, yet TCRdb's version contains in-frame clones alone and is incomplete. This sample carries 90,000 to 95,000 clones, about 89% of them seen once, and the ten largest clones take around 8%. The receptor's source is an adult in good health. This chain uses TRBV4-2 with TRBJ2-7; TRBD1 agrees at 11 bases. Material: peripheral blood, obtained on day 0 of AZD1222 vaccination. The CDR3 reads CASSHQGQGAVEQYF. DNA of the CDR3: TGTGCCAGCAGCCATCAAGGACAGGGGGCGGTCGAGCAGTACTTC.